The 12 T cell receptor beta chains below all came from one sample that was sequenced in a study of T cell responses to AZD1222 COVID-19 vaccine. Some clones are missing from TCRdb's copy, which holds only in-frame ones; the method was immunoSEQ multiplex PCR. Of 100,000 to 150,000 clones in the sample, 85% were seen once. The starting material was peripheral blood, obtained 28 days after the second AZD1222 dose. Receptors originate from an adult who received the AZD1222 COVID-19 vaccine.

The gene calls are TRBV6-5 and TRBJ1-5; a possible D gene is TRBD1 (6 bases). The CDR3 covers 15 residues. Looked up from germline, CDR1 is MNHEY and CDR2 is SVGAGI. V lost 5 bases and J lost 5, with 16 bases in between. The chain's CDR3 is CASSRRTENDQPQHF. The DNA for the CDR3 is TGTGCCAGCAGTAGGAGGACAGAAAATGATCAGCCCCAGCATTTT.

This clone was observed once. The V call is TRBV5-6, the J call TRBJ2-3; 8 bases agree with TRBD2. The CDR3 consists of 15 residues. Germline V lookup: CDR1 SGHDT, CDR2 YYEEEE. V lost 4 bases to trimming and J lost 0 bases; unmatched junction nucleotides: 4. The CDR3 sequence is CASSPSGGSTDTQYF. The CDR3 DNA reads TGTGCCAGCAGCCCGAGCGGGGGAAGCACAGATACGCAGTATTTT.

V gene TRBV18 combines with J gene TRBJ2-1; 8 bases map to TRBD2. The ends lost 0 bases at V and 5 bases at J; junction bases unmatched: 12. The V gene's germline CDR1 is KGHSH and CDR2 LQKENI. The CDR3 runs 18 residues. CDR3: CASSPPLFQRGFNNEQFF. The CDR3 DNA sequence: TGTGCCAGCTCACCACCGTTGTTCCAGCGGGGGTTCAACAATGAGCAGTTCTTC.

J is TRBJ2-1 and V is TRBV4-2, with 8 bases that match TRBD2. The germline V gene encodes CDR1 LGHNA and CDR2 YNFKEQ. V trimming: 4 bases; J trimming: 7 bases; junction bases outside the gene matches: 12. This CDR3 is built from 16 residues. The CDR3 loop is CASSPKLAEGRNEQFF. The CDR3 nucleotides read TGTGCCAGCAGCCCAAAACTAGCGGAGGGGCGGAATGAGCAGTTCTTC.

V and J are TRBV7-3 and TRBJ1-2; 7 bases map to TRBD1. The CDR3 totals 13 residues. The ends lost 2 bases at V and 7 bases at J; junction bases unmatched: 4. Germline loops: CDR1 SGHTA, CDR2 FQGTGA. CDR3 in amino acids: CASSLFQGGGYTF. DNA for the CDR3: TGTGCCAGCAGCTTATTCCAGGGGGGTGGCTACACCTTC.

This clone has a single count. V usage is TRBV4-2 and J usage is TRBJ2-7; D is possibly TRBD2 (7 bases). The ends were cut back, 5 bases at V and 4 bases at J, with 15 bases in the middle. Germline V CDR1 and CDR2: LGHNA, YNFKEQ. The CDR3 consists of 14 residues. The CDR3 spells CASSEVGGAYEQYF. The CDR3 DNA is TGTGCCAGCAGCGAAGTGGGGGGGGCATACGAGCAGTACTTC.

The CDR3 region is CASSMTGVGGYTF. DNA for the CDR3: TGTGCCAGCTCAATGACAGGGGTTGGTGGCTACACCTTC. The chain combines TRBV18 with TRBJ1-2, with TRBD1 matching 8 bases. Trimming at V came to 5 bases and at J to 7 bases, leaving 6 bases not matched to a gene. The CDR3 covers 13 residues. In germline, CDR1 is KGHSH, CDR2 LQKENI.

The CDR3 DNA sequence: TGCGCCAGCAGCCAAACTCAAGCGACAGGAAACACCATATATTTT. Translating it yields CASSQTQATGNTIYF. The chain joins TRBV4-1 to TRBJ1-3, with unresolved D. The V and J ends lost 2 bases and 4 bases respectively, with 12 bases between them. This CDR3 is 15 amino acids long. Germline V CDR1 and CDR2: MGHRA, YSYEKL.

The chain uses TRBV28 and TRBJ1-6; 8 bases fit TRBD1. The length of the CDR3 is 16 residues. Germline CDR1 reads MDHEN; CDR2 reads SYDVKM. Losses at the gene ends were 2 bases for V and 7 bases for J; bases not matched to a gene: 7. For the CDR3, the DNA is TGTGCCAGCAGTTTAATCCCCGGGACAGGAAATTCACCCCTCCACTTT. This encodes CASSLIPGTGNSPLHF. The variable domain in full, completed from reference TRBV28 and TRBJ1-6, reads DVKVTQSSRYLVKRTGEKVFLECVQDMDHENMFWYRQDPGLGLRLIYFSYDVKMKEKGDIPEGYSVSREKKERFSLILESASTNQTSMYLCASSLIPGTGNSPLHFGNGTRLTVT.

The chain carries TRBV19 and TRBJ2-6; D remains unclear. V lost 5 bases, J lost 4 bases, and 9 bases lay in between. CDR3 length: 14 residues. In germline, CDR1 is LNHDA, CDR2 SQIVND (reference sequence). CDR3 sequence: CASSVGAGANVLTF. As DNA, the CDR3 is TGTGCCAGTAGTGTCGGAGCGGGGGCCAACGTCCTGACTTTC.

The V call is TRBV12-3 or TRBV12-4, the J call TRBJ2-7; maybe TRBD2 (6 bases). This CDR3 comprises 13 residues. The V gene lost 3 bases and the J gene lost 5 bases, with 11 bases spanning the gap. The CDR3 protein is CASSLTSSNEQYF. The DNA of the CDR3 is TGTGCCAGCAGTTTGACTAGTTCTAACGAGCAGTACTTC.

The rearrangement links TRBV3-1 (or the pseudogene TRBV3-2) to TRBJ2-7; the match to TRBD2 covers 11 bases. Looked up from germline, CDR1 is LGHDT and CDR2 is YNNKEL (reference sequence). With V trimmed by 5 bases and J by 3 bases, 12 bases remained unmatched. The CDR3 extends over 17 amino acids. This chain's CDR3 is CASSSSLAGGLGYEQYF. In DNA, the CDR3 is TGTGCCAGCAGCTCAAGCTTAGCGGGGGGGCTCGGCTACGAGCAGTACTTC.